The present TCR beta chain was sequenced within a study of blood T cell repertoires in COVID-19. Overall study: Samples of COVID-19 (acute and convalescent) were obtained from the United States, Italy and Spain.

CDR3 length: 12 residues. V shed 3 bases and J shed 13 bases, with 18 bases lying between them. Germline V gene data show CDR1 as DFQATT and CDR2 as SNEGSKA (reference sequence). Only in-frame clones appear in the TCRdb table, and some are missing; sequencing was by immunoSEQ multiplex PCR. The table shows about 47,000 clones, with 82% occurring only once. The gene calls are TRBV20-1 and TRBJ1-2; D perhaps matches TRBD1 (5 bases). Sequenced material: peripheral blood. This receptor was taken from a woman aged 55-70 years with acute or convalescent COVID-19. Here the CDR3 DNA reads TGCAGTGCTAGTCCCCTGCGGACGGGGGGCACCTTC. It specifies CSASPLRTGGTF.